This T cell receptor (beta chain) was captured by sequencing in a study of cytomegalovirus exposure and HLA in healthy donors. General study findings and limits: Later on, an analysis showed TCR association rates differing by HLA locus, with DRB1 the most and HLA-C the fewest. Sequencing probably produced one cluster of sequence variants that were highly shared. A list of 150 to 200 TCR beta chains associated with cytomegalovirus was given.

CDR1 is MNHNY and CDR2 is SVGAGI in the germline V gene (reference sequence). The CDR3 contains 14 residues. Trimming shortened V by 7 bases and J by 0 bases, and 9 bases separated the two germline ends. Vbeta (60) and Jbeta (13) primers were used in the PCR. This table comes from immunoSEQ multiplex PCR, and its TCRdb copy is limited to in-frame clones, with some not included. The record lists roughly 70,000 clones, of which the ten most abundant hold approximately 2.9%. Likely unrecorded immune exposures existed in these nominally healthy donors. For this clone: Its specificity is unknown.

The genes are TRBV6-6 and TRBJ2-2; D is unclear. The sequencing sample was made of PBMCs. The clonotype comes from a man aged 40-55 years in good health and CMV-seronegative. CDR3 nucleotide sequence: TGTGCCAGCATCAGAACAGCGAACACCGGGGAGCTGTTTTTT. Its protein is CASIRTANTGELFF.